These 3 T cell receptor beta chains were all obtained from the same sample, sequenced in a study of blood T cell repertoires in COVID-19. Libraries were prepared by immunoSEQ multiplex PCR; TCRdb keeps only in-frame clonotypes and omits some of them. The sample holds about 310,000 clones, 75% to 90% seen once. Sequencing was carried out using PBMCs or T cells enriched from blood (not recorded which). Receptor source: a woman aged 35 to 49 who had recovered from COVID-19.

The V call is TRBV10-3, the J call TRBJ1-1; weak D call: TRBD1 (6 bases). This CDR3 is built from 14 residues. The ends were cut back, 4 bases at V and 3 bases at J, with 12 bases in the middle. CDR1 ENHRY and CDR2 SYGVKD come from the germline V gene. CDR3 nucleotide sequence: TGTGCCATCAGTGCCGGCGGGGGCGACACTGAAGCTTTCTTT. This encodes CAISAGGGDTEAFF.

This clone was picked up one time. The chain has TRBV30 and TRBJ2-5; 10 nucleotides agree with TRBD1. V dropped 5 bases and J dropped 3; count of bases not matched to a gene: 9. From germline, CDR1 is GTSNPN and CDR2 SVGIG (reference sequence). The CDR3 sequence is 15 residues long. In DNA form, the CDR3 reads TGTGCCTGGGACAGGGGGCTCCCCAGGGAAGAGACCCAGTACTTC. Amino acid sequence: CAWDRGLPREETQYF. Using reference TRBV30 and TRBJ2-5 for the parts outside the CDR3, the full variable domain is SQTIHQWPATLVQPVGSPLSLECTVEGTSNPNLYWYRQAAGRGLQLLFYSVGIGQISSEVPQNLSASRPQDRQFILSSKKLLLSDSGFYLCAWDRGLPREETQYFGPGTRLLVL.

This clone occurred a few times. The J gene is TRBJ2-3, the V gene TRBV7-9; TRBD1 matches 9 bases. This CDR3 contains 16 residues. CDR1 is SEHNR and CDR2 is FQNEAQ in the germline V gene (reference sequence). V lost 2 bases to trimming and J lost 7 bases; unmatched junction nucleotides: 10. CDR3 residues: CASSLITGGFVNTQYF. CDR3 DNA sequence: TGTGCCAGCAGCTTAATAACAGGGGGCTTTGTAAATACGCAGTATTTT.